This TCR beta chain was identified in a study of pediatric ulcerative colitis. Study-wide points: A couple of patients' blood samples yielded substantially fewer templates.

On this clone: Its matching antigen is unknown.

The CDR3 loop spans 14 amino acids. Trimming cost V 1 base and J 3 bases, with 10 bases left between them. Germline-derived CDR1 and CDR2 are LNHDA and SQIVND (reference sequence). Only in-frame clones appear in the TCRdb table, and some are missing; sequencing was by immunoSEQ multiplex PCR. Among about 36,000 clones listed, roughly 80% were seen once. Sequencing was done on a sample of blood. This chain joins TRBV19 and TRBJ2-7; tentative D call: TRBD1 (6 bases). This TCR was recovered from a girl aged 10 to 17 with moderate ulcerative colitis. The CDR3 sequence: CASSIGGGFYEQYF. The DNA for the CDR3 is TGTGCCAGTAGTATAGGTGGGGGCTTCTACGAGCAGTACTTC.